Reported below is one T cell receptor (beta chain). The sample comes from a study of blood T cell repertoires in COVID-19. In the study overall: Acute and convalescent COVID-19 samples came from the United States, Italy and Spain.

In the original analysis: By means of reference gene primer amplification, nucleated cell counts were estimated. The repertoire was sequenced with immunoSEQ multiplex PCR; TCRdb's copy has only in-frame clones and lacks some. D and trimming were read from the DNA, whereas the V and J calls and clone size are those reported in that table. In the table there are some 87,000 clones, over 80% of which are singletons. CDR1 is GTSNPN and CDR2 is SVGIG in the germline V gene (reference sequence). The junction had 10 bases not matched to a gene; V was cut back by 8 bases and J by 5 bases. The CDR3 totals 13 residues.

The chain employs TRBV30 and TRBJ1-1; 8 nucleotides match TRBD1. The receptor was isolated from a woman aged 60-75 years with active COVID-19. The material sequenced was peripheral blood. The CDR3 DNA reads as TGTGCCGCCCTACAGGGGGTTGGAACTGAAGCTTTCTTT. As protein: CAALQGVGTEAFF.